The clone carrying this T cell receptor (beta chain) was observed a handful of times. The ends lost 1 base at V and 2 bases at J; junction bases unmatched: 16. The CDR3 covers 20 residues. Per germline, CDR1 SEHNR and CDR2 FQNEAQ (reference sequence). The data are from a study of T-cell memory formation after mild COVID-19. 5'RACE primed at constant segments yielded TCR alpha and TCR beta cDNA libraries bearing sample barcodes and UMIs. MiXCR was run by TCRdb on the 5' RACE reads, yielding one entry per CDR3 protein. The repertoire holds approximately 580,000 distinct CDR3 sequences, with roughly 21% as singletons.

The sequenced sample was PBMCs or a T cell subset sorted from them (not recorded which). This clonotype originated in an adult woman who had mild COVID-19 (a few samples of this study predate the infection). Cell type and time point are not known. The gene calls are TRBV7-9 and TRBJ2-3; 9 positions match TRBD2. The CDR3 sequence is CASSLESPGGLAGITDTQYF. The CDR3 DNA reads TGTGCCAGCAGCTTAGAAAGTCCCGGAGGGCTAGCGGGAATCACAGATACGCAGTATTTT.